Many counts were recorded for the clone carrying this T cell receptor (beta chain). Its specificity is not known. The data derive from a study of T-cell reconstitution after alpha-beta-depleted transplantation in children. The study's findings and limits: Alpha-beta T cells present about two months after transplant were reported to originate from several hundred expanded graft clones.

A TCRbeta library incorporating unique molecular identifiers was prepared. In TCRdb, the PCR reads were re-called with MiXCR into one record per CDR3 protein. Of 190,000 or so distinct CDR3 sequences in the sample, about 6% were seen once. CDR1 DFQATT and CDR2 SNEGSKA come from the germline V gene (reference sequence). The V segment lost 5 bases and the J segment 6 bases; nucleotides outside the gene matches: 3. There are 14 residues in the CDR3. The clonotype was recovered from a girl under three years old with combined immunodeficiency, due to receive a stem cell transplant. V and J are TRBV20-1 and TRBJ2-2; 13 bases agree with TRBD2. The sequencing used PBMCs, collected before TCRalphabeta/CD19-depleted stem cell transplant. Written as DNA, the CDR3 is TGCAGTGCTCCGACTAGCGGGAGGTCCGGGGAGCTGTTTTTT. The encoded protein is CSAPTSGRSGELFF.